This TCR beta chain came from a study of CD8+CD57+ T cells in acquired aplastic anemia. Study summary: Mean yield of DNA from sorted CD4+ and CD8+ cells was 3.2 ug.

The junction had 5 bases not matched to a gene; V was cut back by 8 bases and J by 4 bases. The germline CDR1 and CDR2 sequences are LNHNV and YYDKDF (reference sequence). The CDR3 extends over 13 amino acids. Investigators profiled TCR beta VDJ and CDR3 from genomic DNA template. One entry per CDR3 protein, called by TCRdb with MiXCR from the reads. The top ten clones hold 40% to 55% of a sample with around 180,000 distinct CDR3 sequences, 64% of them seen once. This clonotype was picked up one time. The sequencing input was sorted CD4+, CD8+, or CD8+CD57+ T cells (not recorded which) from PBMCs. The receptor was isolated from a human donor with severe aplastic anemia or a healthy control (not recorded which). This rearrangement joins TRBV15 to TRBJ2-1; 7 bases fit TRBD2. This chain's CDR3 is CATGTSVYNEQFF. The CDR3 DNA reads as TGTGCCACCGGAACTAGCGTATACAATGAGCAGTTCTTC.